One and the same sample provided the 10 T cell receptor beta chains below, sequenced in a study of cytomegalovirus exposure and HLA in healthy donors. The PCR had 60 Vbeta and 13 Jbeta primers. TCRdb's table, derived via immunoSEQ multiplex PCR, lists solely in-frame clones and lacks some. The repertoire holds a few hundred thousand clones, with around 80% as singletons. Sequences were obtained from PBMCs. The source is a man in his forties in good health and CMV-seronegative.

The table lists this clone with a count of one. This chain joins TRBV19 and TRBJ1-1; no clear D. Trimming took 0 bases from V and 5 from J, leaving 7 bases between them. CDR1 LNHDA and CDR2 SQIVND come from the germline V gene (reference sequence). The CDR3 spans 13 residues. CDR3 nucleotides: TGTGCCAGTAGTATAGATCGGTTAACTGAAGCTTTCTTT. It translates to CASSIDRLTEAFF.

The gene calls are TRBV4-2 and TRBJ2-2; 9 nucleotides align to TRBD2. V trimming: 8 bases; J trimming: 3 bases; junction bases outside the gene matches: 10. The length of the CDR3 is 16 residues. Germline CDR1 is LGHNA and CDR2 is YNFKEQ. In nucleotides, the CDR3 is TGTGCCAGCGGCGGGGGGTTAGCGGGAGACACCGGGGAGCTGTTTTTT. Protein sequence: CASGGGLAGDTGELFF.

The CDR3 DNA is TGTGCCAGCAGACTTTCAGGGTCCGGGGCCAACGTCCTGACTTTC. Its protein product is CASRLSGSGANVLTF. The chain recombines TRBV27 with TRBJ2-6; D is possibly TRBD1 (5 bases). The CDR3 totals 15 residues. V lost 6 bases and J 4 bases, leaving 13 bases between the germline ends. CDR1 is MNHEY, CDR2 SMNVEV, per germline (reference sequence).

The chain has TRBV9 and TRBJ1-2; D remains ambiguous. Deletions cut 0 bases from V and 0 bases from J, with 6 bases between. Germline V gene lookup returns CDR1 SGDLS and CDR2 YYNGEE. This CDR3 is 14 amino acids long. The CDR3 bases are TGTGCCAGCAGCGTAGGGGGAGCTAACTATGGCTACACCTTC. Translating it yields CASSVGGANYGYTF.

The chain links TRBV9 to TRBJ2-5; 12 nucleotides match TRBD2. The end of the DNA is better explained by TRBJ2-7, so the J call may be wrong. CDR1 and CDR2 from the germline V gene are SGDLS and YYNGEE. The CDR3 contains 15 residues. CDR3 region: CASSIGTSGPYEQYF. The CDR3 DNA is TGTGCCAGCAGCATCGGGACTAGCGGGCCCTACGAGCAGTACTTC.

This clone came up a few times. V is TRBV4-1 and J is TRBJ2-1; a weak D match, TRBD1 (5 bases). This CDR3 is 14 amino acids long. Looked up from germline, CDR1 is MGHRA and CDR2 is YSYEKL. Trimming took off 0 bases at V and 9 bases at J, with 12 bases between the two ends. This CDR3 reads CASSQDSGFGEQFF. The CDR3 DNA is TGCGCCAGCAGCCAAGATTCAGGGTTCGGTGAGCAGTTCTTC.

The DNA of the CDR3 is TGTGCCAGCTCACCAACAGTTGGGCCAGATACGCAGTATTTT. Translated, it gives CASSPTVGPDTQYF. This chain links TRBV18 with TRBJ2-3; unclear D gene. The CDR3 spans 14 residues. Per germline, CDR1 KGHSH and CDR2 LQKENI. The V and J ends lost 2 bases and 4 bases respectively, with 10 bases between them.

This clone was picked up a small number of times. The rearrangement joins TRBV18 to TRBJ2-7; no clear D gene. Looked up from germline, CDR1 is KGHSH and CDR2 is LQKENI. The CDR3 is 15 amino acids. Trimming removed 3 bases from V and 2 bases from J, with 14 bases in between. Here the CDR3 DNA reads TGTGCCAGCTCACCCTACAACGACTCTCCCTACGAGCAGTACTTC. Amino acid sequence: CASSPYNDSPYEQYF.

The chain couples TRBV4-1 to TRBJ2-1, with 8 bases fitting TRBD2. The CDR3 is 15 amino acids. V lost 4 bases to trimming and J lost 9 bases; unmatched junction nucleotides: 11. The germline CDR1 and CDR2 sequences are MGHRA and YSYEKL. The CDR3 region has the DNA TGCGCCAGCAGCCCCCCGAGAGCGGGAGTCCTTGAGCAGTTCTTC. It encodes CASSPPRAGVLEQFF.

This clone has only one observation. J is TRBJ2-2 and V is TRBV4-1, with TRBD1 identical over 11 bases. Losses at the gene ends were 0 bases for V and 4 bases for J; bases not matched to a gene: 13. The CDR3 has 20 residues. Germline lookup yields CDR1 MGHRA and CDR2 YSYEKL. For the CDR3, the DNA is TGCGCCAGCAGCCAAGATTCCATCCGGGGGACAGGGGGTTTCACCGGGGAGCTGTTTTTT. Translation: CASSQDSIRGTGGFTGELFF.